This TCR beta chain was identified in a study of cytomegalovirus exposure and HLA in healthy donors. Looked up from germline, CDR1 is SGDLS and CDR2 is YYNGEE. CDR3 length: 13 residues. V dropped 0 bases and J dropped 6 bases, with 10 bases sitting between them. Researchers ran the PCR with 60 Vbeta and 13 Jbeta primers. Method: immunoSEQ multiplex PCR; TCRdb's copy keeps in-frame clones and lacks some. The table shows about 120,000 clones, with around 74% occurring only once. This rearrangement joins TRBV9 to TRBJ2-7, with D possibly TRBD2 on 5 matching bases. This clonotype originated in a man between 60 and 70 years old in good health and CMV-seropositive. Sequenced input: PBMCs. CDR3 nucleotides: TGTGCCAGCAGCGTAGAAGTAGCGATCGAGCAGTACTTC. Its protein is CASSVEVAIEQYF.